This TCR beta chain was recorded in a study of post-analysis software for immune sequencing data. Presence of unique molecular identifiers characterized the TCR beta cDNA libraries. TCRdb called the PCR reads again in MiXCR, with one record for every CDR3 protein. This table has under 650,000 distinct CDR3 sequences, about 44% appearing once. This clonotype was obtained from a girl between 5 and 17 years old with multiple sclerosis. The specimen sequenced was blood.

CDR3 DNA sequence: TGCAGCGCCTGGGGACGGATGAACACCGGGGAGCTGTTTTTT. Protein: CSAWGRMNTGELFF. The rearrangement links TRBV29-1 to TRBJ2-2; D is tentatively TRBD1 or TRBD2 (5 bases each). The V gene's germline CDR1 is SQVTM and CDR2 ANQGSEA. V was cut by 7 bases and J by 1 base, with 13 bases left in between. The CDR3 contains 14 residues.